These 4 T cell receptor beta chains share one sample of origin, sequenced in a study of cytomegalovirus exposure and HLA in healthy donors. The study ran its PCR with 60 Vbeta and 13 Jbeta primers. Only in-frame clones appear in the TCRdb table, and some are missing; sequencing was by immunoSEQ multiplex PCR. The table has a few hundred thousand clones, about 89% seen once; the top ten hold around 1%. Sequences were obtained from PBMCs. These receptor sequences come from a woman aged 18-29 years in good health and CMV-seronegative.

CDR3 sequence (DNA): TGTGCCAGCAGCGTAGATCGGTCCAAGGGCTACACCTTC. Translated, it gives CASSVDRSKGYTF. The chain links TRBV9 to TRBJ1-2, with D hard to call. The CDR3 length is 13 residues. Germline lookup yields CDR1 SGDLS and CDR2 YYNGEE. V was trimmed by 0 bases and J by 8 bases, leaving 11 bases between them.

The table lists this clone with a few counts. The V call is TRBV7-3, the J call TRBJ2-1; D may be TRBD1 (6 bases). Per germline, CDR1 SGHTA and CDR2 FQGTGA. The CDR3 length is 14 residues. V lost 0 bases to trimming and J lost 8 bases, with 11 bases between them. The CDR3 loop is CASSLTLQGDEQFF. The CDR3 DNA reads as TGTGCCAGCAGCTTAACGTTACAGGGTGATGAGCAGTTCTTC.

The chain is built from TRBV6-5 and TRBJ1-2; D might be TRBD1 (5 bases). Trimming removed 7 bases at V and 3 bases at J, with 12 bases between. The CDR3 is 13 residues long. Germline values: CDR1 MNHEY, CDR2 SVGAGI. Here the CDR3 reads CASKPGMDYGYTF. In nucleotides, the CDR3 is TGTGCCAGCAAACCAGGGATGGACTATGGCTACACCTTC.

This clone occurred once. The rearrangement joins TRBV6-5 to TRBJ1-5; 7 nucleotides line up with TRBD1. CDR1 is MNHEY, CDR2 SVGAGI, per germline. J gave up 3 bases and V 6 bases, and 8 bases lay outside the gene matches. The CDR3 runs to 15 residues. CDR3 sequence (DNA): TGTGCCAGCAGCCCTGGGACAGCTATCAATCAGCCCCAGCATTTT. This codes for CASSPGTAINQPQHF.